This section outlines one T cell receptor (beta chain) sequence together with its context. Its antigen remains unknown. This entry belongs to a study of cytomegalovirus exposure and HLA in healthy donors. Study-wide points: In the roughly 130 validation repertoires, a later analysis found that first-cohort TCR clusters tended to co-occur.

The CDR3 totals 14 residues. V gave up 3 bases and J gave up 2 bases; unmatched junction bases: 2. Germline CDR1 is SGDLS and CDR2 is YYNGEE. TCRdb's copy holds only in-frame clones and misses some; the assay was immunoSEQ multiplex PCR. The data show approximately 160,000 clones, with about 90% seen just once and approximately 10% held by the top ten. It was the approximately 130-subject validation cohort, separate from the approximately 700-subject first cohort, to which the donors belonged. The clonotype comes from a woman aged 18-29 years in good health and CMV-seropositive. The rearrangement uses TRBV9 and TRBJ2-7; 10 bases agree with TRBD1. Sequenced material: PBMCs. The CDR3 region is CASSEGQGTYEQYF. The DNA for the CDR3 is TGTGCCAGCAGCGAGGGACAGGGGACCTACGAGCAGTACTTC.